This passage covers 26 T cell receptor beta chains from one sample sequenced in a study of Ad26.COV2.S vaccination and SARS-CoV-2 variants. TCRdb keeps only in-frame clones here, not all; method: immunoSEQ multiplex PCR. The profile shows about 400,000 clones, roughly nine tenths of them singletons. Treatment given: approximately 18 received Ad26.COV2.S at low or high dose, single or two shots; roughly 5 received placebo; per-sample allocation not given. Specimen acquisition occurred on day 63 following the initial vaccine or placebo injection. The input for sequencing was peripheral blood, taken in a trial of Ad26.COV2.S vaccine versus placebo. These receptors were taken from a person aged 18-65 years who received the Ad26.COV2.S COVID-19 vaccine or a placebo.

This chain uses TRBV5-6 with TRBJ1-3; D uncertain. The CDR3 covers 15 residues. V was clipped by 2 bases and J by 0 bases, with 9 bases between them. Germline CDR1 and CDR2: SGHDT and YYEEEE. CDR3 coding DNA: TGTGCCAGCAGCTTCCGGGGAAGCTCTGGAAACACCATATATTTT. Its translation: CASSFRGSSGNTIYF.

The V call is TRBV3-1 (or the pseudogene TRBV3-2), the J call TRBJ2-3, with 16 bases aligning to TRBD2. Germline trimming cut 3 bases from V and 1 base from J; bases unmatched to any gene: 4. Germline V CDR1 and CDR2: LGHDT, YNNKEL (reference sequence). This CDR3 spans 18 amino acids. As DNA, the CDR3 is TGTGCCAGCAGCCAGGGACTAGCGGGGGGGGTCGGCACAGATACGCAGTATTTT. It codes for CASSQGLAGGVGTDTQYF.

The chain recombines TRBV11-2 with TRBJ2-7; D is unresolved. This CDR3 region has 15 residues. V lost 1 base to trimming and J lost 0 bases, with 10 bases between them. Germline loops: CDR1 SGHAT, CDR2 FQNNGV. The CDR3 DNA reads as TGTGCCAGCAGCTTAGTACGTTTGAGCTCCTACGAGCAGTACTTC. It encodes CASSLVRLSSYEQYF.

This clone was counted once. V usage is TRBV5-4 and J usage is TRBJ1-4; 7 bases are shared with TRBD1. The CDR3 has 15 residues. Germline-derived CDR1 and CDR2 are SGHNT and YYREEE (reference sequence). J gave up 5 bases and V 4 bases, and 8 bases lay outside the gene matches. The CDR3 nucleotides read TGTGCCAGCAGCATGACAGGGAAGGGGAATGAAAAACTGTTTTTT. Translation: CASSMTGKGNEKLFF.

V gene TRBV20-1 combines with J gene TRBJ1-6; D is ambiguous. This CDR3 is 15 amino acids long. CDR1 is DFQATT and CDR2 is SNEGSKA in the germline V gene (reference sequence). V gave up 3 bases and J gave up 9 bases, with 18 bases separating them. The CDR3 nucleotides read TGCAGTGCTAGTTATTCTCGGGCGGACGGTTCACCCCTCCACTTT. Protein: CSASYSRADGSPLHF.

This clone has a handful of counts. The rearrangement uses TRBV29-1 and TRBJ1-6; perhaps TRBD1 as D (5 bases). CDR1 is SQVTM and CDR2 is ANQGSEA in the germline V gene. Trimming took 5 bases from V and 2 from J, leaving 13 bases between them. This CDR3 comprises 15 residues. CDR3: CSVSGGITYNSPLHF. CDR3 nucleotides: TGCAGCGTTTCCGGGGGGATTACCTATAATTCACCCCTCCACTTT.

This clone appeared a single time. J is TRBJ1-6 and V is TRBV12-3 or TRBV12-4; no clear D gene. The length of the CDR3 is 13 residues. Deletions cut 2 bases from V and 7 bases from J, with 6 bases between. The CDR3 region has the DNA TGTGCCAGCAGTTTATCCATCAATTCACCCCTCCACTTT. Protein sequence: CASSLSINSPLHF.

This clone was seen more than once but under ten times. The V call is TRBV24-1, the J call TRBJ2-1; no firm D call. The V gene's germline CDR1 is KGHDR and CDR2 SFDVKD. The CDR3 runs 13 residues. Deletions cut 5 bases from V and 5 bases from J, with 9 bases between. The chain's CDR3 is CATSVSPDNEQFF. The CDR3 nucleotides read TGTGCCACCAGTGTTTCCCCGGACAATGAGCAGTTCTTC.

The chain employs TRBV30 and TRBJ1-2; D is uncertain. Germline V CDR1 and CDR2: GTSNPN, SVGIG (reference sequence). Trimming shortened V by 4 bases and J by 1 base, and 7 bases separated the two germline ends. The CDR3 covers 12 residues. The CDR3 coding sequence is TGTGCCTGGAACACAGATAACTATGGCTACACCTTC. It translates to CAWNTDNYGYTF.

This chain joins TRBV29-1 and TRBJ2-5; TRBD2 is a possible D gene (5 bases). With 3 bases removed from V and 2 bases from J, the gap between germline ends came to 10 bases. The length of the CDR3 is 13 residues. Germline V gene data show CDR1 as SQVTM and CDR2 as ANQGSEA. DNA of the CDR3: TGCAGCGTTGATTTTTCGGGACAAGAGACCCAGTACTTC. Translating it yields CSVDFSGQETQYF.

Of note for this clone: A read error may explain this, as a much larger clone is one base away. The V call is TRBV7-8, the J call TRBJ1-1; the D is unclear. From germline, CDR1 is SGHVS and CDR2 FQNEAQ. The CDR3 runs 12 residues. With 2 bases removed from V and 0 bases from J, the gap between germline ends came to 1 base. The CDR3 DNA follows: TGTGCCAGCAGCTTATTGAACACTGAAGCTTTCTTT. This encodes CASSLLNTEAFF.

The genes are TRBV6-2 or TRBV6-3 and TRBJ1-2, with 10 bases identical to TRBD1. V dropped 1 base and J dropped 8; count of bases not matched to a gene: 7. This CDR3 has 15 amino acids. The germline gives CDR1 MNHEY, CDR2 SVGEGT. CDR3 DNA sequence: TGTGCCAGCAGTTACTTAGGGACAGGGGTCGACGGCTACACCTTC. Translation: CASSYLGTGVDGYTF.

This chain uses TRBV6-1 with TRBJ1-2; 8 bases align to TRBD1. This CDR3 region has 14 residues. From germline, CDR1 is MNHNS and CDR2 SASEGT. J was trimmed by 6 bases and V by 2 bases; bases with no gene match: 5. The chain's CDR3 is CASSEWAGGDGYTF. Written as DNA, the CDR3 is TGTGCCAGCAGTGAATGGGCAGGGGGCGATGGCTACACCTTC.

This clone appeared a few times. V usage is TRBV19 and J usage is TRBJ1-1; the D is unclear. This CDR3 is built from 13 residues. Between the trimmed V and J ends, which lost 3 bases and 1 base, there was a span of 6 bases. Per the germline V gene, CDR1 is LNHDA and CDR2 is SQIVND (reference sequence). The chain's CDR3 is CASSIMPNTEAFF. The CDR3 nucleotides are TGTGCCAGTAGTATCATGCCGAACACTGAAGCTTTCTTT.

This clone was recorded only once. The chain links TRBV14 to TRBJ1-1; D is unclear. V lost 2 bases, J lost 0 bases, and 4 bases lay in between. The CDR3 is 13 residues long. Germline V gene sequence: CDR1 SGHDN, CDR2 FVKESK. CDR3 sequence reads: CASSQNMNTEAFF. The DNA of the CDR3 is TGTGCCAGCAGCCAAAATATGAACACTGAAGCTTTCTTT.

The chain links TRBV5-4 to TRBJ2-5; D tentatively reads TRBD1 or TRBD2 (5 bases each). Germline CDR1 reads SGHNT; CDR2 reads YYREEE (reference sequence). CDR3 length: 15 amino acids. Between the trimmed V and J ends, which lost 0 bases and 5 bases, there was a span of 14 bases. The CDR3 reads CASSLEGRREETQYF. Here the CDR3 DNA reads TGTGCCAGCAGCTTGGAGGGACGGCGTGAGGAGACCCAGTACTTC.

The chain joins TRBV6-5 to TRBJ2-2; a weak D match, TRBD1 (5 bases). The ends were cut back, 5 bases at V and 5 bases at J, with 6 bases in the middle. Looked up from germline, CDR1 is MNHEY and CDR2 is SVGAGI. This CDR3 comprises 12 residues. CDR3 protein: CASSQGTGELFF. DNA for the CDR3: TGTGCCAGCAGTCAGGGTACCGGGGAGCTGTTTTTT.

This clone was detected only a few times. The CDR3 coding sequence is TGTGCCAGCAGCGGACAGGGTGGCTACACCTTC. Translated: CASSGQGGYTF. This chain connects TRBV9 to TRBJ1-2; 7 positions agree with TRBD1. This CDR3 has 11 amino acids. After removal of 3 bases from V and 7 bases from J, the junction contained 0 bases not matched to a gene. The germline CDR1 and CDR2 sequences are SGDLS and YYNGEE.

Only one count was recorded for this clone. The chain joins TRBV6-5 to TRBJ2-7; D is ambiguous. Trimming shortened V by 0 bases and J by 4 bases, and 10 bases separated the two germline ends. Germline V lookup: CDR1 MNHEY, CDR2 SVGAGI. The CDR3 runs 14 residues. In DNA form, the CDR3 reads TGTGCCAGCAGTTACTCTGCCCCGCCATACGAGCAGTACTTC. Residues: CASSYSAPPYEQYF.

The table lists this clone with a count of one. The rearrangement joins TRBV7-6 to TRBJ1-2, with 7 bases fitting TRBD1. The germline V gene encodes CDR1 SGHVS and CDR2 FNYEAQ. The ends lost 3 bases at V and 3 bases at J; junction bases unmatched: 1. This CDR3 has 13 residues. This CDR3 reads CASSLGTDYGYTF. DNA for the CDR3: TGTGCCAGCAGCTTGGGGACAGACTATGGCTACACCTTC.

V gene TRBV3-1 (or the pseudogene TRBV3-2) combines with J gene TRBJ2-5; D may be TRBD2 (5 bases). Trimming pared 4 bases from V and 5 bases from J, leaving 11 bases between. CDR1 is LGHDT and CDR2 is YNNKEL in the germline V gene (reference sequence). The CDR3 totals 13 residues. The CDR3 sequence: CASSPDFSETQYF. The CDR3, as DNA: TGTGCCAGCAGCCCGGACTTCTCGGAGACCCAGTACTTC.

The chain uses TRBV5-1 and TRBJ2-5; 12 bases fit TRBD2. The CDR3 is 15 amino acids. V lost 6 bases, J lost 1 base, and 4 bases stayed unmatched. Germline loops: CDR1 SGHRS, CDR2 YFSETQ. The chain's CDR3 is CASNLAGGPQETQYF. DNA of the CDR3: TGCGCCAGCAATCTAGCGGGGGGGCCCCAAGAGACCCAGTACTTC.

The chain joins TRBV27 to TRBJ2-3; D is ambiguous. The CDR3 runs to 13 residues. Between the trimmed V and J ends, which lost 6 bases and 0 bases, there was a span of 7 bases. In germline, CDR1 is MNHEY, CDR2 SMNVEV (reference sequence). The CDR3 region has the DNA TGTGCCAGCAGACCCACTAGCACAGATACGCAGTATTTT. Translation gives CASRPTSTDTQYF.

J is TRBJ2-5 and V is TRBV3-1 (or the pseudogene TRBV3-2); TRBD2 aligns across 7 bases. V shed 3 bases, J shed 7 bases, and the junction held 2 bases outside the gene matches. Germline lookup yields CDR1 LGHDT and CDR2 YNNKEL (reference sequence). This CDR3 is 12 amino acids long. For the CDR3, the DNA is TGTGCCAGCAGCCAGGGGGGGAGGACCCAGTACTTC. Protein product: CASSQGGRTQYF.

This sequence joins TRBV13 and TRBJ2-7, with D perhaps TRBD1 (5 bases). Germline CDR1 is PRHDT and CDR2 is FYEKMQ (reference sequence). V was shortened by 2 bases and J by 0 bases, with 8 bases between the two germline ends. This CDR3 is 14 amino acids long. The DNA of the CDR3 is TGTGCCAGCAGCTTACGTCAGGGCTCCTACGAGCAGTACTTC. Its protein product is CASSLRQGSYEQYF.

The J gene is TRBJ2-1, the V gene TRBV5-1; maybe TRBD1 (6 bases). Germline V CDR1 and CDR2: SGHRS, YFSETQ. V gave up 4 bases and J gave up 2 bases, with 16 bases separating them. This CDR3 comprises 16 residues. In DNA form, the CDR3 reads TGCGCCAGCAGCAGGGGCGTGGGGGCAACCTACAATGAGCAGTTCTTC. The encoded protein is CASSRGVGATYNEQFF.